This entry lists 4 T cell receptor beta chains sequenced from one sample in a study of shared clonotypes between healthy human individuals. Using immunoSEQ multiplex PCR, the repertoire was profiled, and TCRdb retains in-frame clones only, with some absent. The sample lists about 1 million clones, around 75% occurring once. Sequencing used memory CD4+ T cells sorted from blood. Subset given: CD45RA-negative fraction. These receptors were collected from a young man in good health.

The chain joins TRBV7-2 to TRBJ2-3, with TRBD2 matching over 8 bases. The length of the CDR3 is 13 residues. Germline V gene lookup returns CDR1 SGHTA and CDR2 FQGNSA. V dropped 5 bases and J dropped 5; count of bases not matched to a gene: 3. The CDR3 region has the DNA TGTGCCAGCAGCCCGGGGACTAGAGATACGCAGTATTTT. Translation: CASSPGTRDTQYF.

The chain recombines TRBV30 with TRBJ2-7; tentative D call: TRBD1 (5 bases). The germline V gene has CDR1 GTSNPN and CDR2 SVGIG (reference sequence). The CDR3 has 11 amino acids. V was shortened by 3 bases and J by 6 bases, with 9 bases between the two germline ends. The chain's CDR3 is CAWSRQFEQYF. The CDR3 DNA is TGTGCCTGGAGCAGACAGTTCGAGCAGTACTTC.

In this sample, this clone turned up a few times. The J gene is TRBJ1-1, the V gene TRBV29-1, with D perhaps TRBD1 (5 bases). The germline V gene encodes CDR1 SQVTM and CDR2 ANQGSEA. The CDR3 runs to 13 residues. V lost 8 bases, J lost 3 bases, and 16 bases lay in between. The CDR3 DNA reads as TGCAGCACAGCGGGGCAGTTGGACACTGAAGCTTTCTTT. Translating it yields CSTAGQLDTEAFF. Complete variable domain (other parts from reference TRBV29-1 and TRBJ1-1): SAVISQKPSRDICQRGTSLTIQCQVDSQVTMMFWYRQQPGQSLTLIATANQGSEATYESGFVIDKFPISRPNLTFSTLTVSNMSPEDSSIYLCSTAGQLDTEAFFGQGTRLTVV.

The chain links TRBV7-3 to TRBJ2-7; possibly TRBD2 for D (6 bases). The CDR3 is made up of 15 amino acids. CDR1 is SGHTA and CDR2 is FQGTGA in the germline V gene. Trimming pared 2 bases from V and 0 bases from J, leaving 11 bases between. In nucleotides, the CDR3 is TGTGCCAGCAGCTTAGAACGGGGAGGCTCCTACGAGCAGTACTTC. Encoded protein: CASSLERGGSYEQYF.